These T cell receptor beta chains were read from a single sample in a study of T cells after yellow fever vaccination. TCRdb ran MiXCR on the 5' RACE reads and lists one entry per CDR3 protein. Here the sample spans under 70,000 distinct CDR3 sequences, approximately 6.5% being singletons. This specimen was CD8+ T cells sorted from PBMCs, taken on the day of the first yellow fever vaccination. These receptors were taken from a man between 18 and 35 years old who received the YFV17D yellow fever vaccine. Both conserved end residues are part of each CDR3. Fields, in order: D gene, clone size, V gene, J gene, CDR3 DNA, CDR3 protein. D genes are given only for firm matches. Size values are once, few and many counts, or a class for expanded clones, and some rows have none.

d_gene: TRBD1
abundance: many
v_gene: TRBV7-6
j_gene: TRBJ1-5
CDR3nt: TGTGCCAGCAGCTTAGGTCCAGGACAGGGGAATCAGCCCCAGCATTTT
CDR3aa: CASSLGPGQGNQPQHF

d_gene: TRBD1
abundance: .
v_gene: TRBV7-2
j_gene: TRBJ2-7
CDR3nt: TGTGCCAGCAGCTCCGGGACAGGGACTTCCTGGGAGCAGTACTTC
CDR3aa: CASSSGTGTSWEQYF

d_gene: .
abundance: many
v_gene: TRBV7-6
j_gene: TRBJ2-3
CDR3nt: TGTGCCAGCACCTCCACCGCGAGTGACACAGATACGCAGTATTTT
CDR3aa: CASTSTASDTDTQYF

d_gene: .
abundance: .
v_gene: TRBV4-3
j_gene: TRBJ1-1
CDR3nt: TGCGCCAGCAGCCAAGATGGTAGCCCGAACACTGAAGCTTTCTTT
CDR3aa: CASSQDGSPNTEAFF

d_gene: .
abundance: few
v_gene: TRBV7-9
j_gene: TRBJ1-1
CDR3nt: TGTGCCAGCAGCTTAGGTATACGGGGTATCTTCGAAGCTTTCTTT
CDR3aa: CASSLGIRGIFEAFF

d_gene: .
abundance: .
v_gene: TRBV28
j_gene: TRBJ2-7
CDR3nt: TGTGCCAGCAGCCCCTATCGCTACGAGCAGTACTTC
CDR3aa: CASSPYRYEQYF

d_gene: .
abundance: many
v_gene: TRBV11-2
j_gene: TRBJ1-1
CDR3nt: TGTGCCAGCAGCTTAGAAGGGCCCGAAGCTTTCTTT
CDR3aa: CASSLEGPEAFF

d_gene: .
abundance: many
v_gene: TRBV5-6
j_gene: TRBJ1-1
CDR3nt: TGTGCCAGCAGCTTTGGGGGAGAGGCTTTCTTT
CDR3aa: CASSFGGEAFF

d_gene: TRBD2
abundance: many
v_gene: TRBV9
j_gene: TRBJ2-7
CDR3nt: TGTGCCAGCAGCGCGGGACTAGCGGGGGCGGAGGAGCAGTACTTC
CDR3aa: CASSAGLAGAEEQYF

d_gene: TRBD1
abundance: .
v_gene: TRBV6-5
j_gene: TRBJ2-5
CDR3nt: TGTGCCAGCAGGGGGGGACAGGGTATCCAAGAGACCCAGTACTTC
CDR3aa: CASRGGQGIQETQYF

d_gene: .
abundance: few
v_gene: TRBV5-1
j_gene: TRBJ2-7
CDR3nt: TGCGCCAGCAGCCCTGCGGTTCTCTCGGAGAACGAGCAGTACTTC
CDR3aa: CASSPAVLSENEQYF

d_gene: .
abundance: .
v_gene: TRBV6-5
j_gene: TRBJ1-5
CDR3nt: TGTGCCAGCAGTAACCGGGACAGCAATCAGCCCCAGCATTTT
CDR3aa: CASSNRDSNQPQHF

d_gene: .
abundance: many
v_gene: TRBV4-1
j_gene: TRBJ1-4
CDR3nt: TGCGCCAGCAGCCAAGCTGGGGGCGGTGAAAAACTGTTTTTT
CDR3aa: CASSQAGGGEKLFF

d_gene: TRBD2
abundance: .
v_gene: TRBV11-1
j_gene: TRBJ2-1
CDR3nt: TGTGCCAGCAGCCTTAGCGGGTCCAGCTCCTACAATGAGCAGTTCTTC
CDR3aa: CASSLSGSSSYNEQFF

d_gene: .
abundance: many
v_gene: TRBV7-2
j_gene: TRBJ2-7
CDR3nt: TGTGCCAGCAGCCTTATGGAAGACTACGAGCAGTACTTC
CDR3aa: CASSLMEDYEQYF

d_gene: TRBD2
abundance: few
v_gene: TRBV2
j_gene: TRBJ2-5
CDR3nt: TGTGCCAGCAGTGGAATAGCGGGGGTTGAGACCCAGTACTTC
CDR3aa: CASSGIAGVETQYF

d_gene: .
abundance: few
v_gene: TRBV18
j_gene: TRBJ1-1
CDR3nt: TGTGCCAGCTCACCACCGACGGGGCGAACGACTGAAGCTTTCTTT
CDR3aa: CASSPPTGRTTEAFF

d_gene: .
abundance: .
v_gene: TRBV19
j_gene: TRBJ1-1
CDR3nt: TGTGCCAGTAGTATGGGGGGACCACCTTTGAACACTGAAGCTTTCTTT
CDR3aa: CASSMGGPPLNTEAFF

d_gene: .
abundance: .
v_gene: TRBV5-1
j_gene: TRBJ2-1
CDR3nt: TGCGCCAGCAGCTTTGCGCGGGGTAGCAGACATGAGCAGTTCTTC
CDR3aa: CASSFARGSRHEQFF

d_gene: TRBD1
abundance: many
v_gene: TRBV5-1
j_gene: TRBJ1-2
CDR3nt: TGCGCCAGCAGCTTACGGGGGACAGCTAACTATGGCTACACCTTC
CDR3aa: CASSLRGTANYGYTF

d_gene: TRBD1
abundance: .
v_gene: TRBV5-1
j_gene: TRBJ2-5
CDR3nt: TGCGCCAGCAGCTTGGTGACAGGGGAAGAGACCCAGTACTTC
CDR3aa: CASSLVTGEETQYF

d_gene: TRBD1
abundance: few
v_gene: TRBV5-5
j_gene: TRBJ2-1
CDR3nt: TGTGCCAGCAGCTTGGGACAGGGTTACAATGAGCAGTTCTTC
CDR3aa: CASSLGQGYNEQFF

d_gene: TRBD1
abundance: few
v_gene: TRBV12-3/TRBV12-4
j_gene: TRBJ2-3
CDR3nt: TGTGCCAGCAGAACAGGGGGGCCTAGCACAGATACGCAGTATTTT
CDR3aa: CASRTGGPSTDTQYF

d_gene: .
abundance: many
v_gene: TRBV6-5
j_gene: TRBJ1-5
CDR3nt: TGTGCCAGCAGCCACTGGGGCAATCAGCCCCAGCATTTT
CDR3aa: CASSHWGNQPQHF

d_gene: .
abundance: many
v_gene: TRBV19
j_gene: TRBJ1-1
CDR3nt: TGTGCCAGTATCGCAGTAATGAACACTGAAGCTTTCTTT
CDR3aa: CASIAVMNTEAFF

d_gene: .
abundance: few
v_gene: TRBV12-3/TRBV12-4
j_gene: TRBJ2-7
CDR3nt: TGTGCCAGCAGCCCGGGGGTGTCTGCCTACGAGCAGTACTTC
CDR3aa: CASSPGVSAYEQYF

d_gene: .
abundance: few
v_gene: TRBV9
j_gene: TRBJ2-5
CDR3nt: TGTGCCAGCAGCGCCGATCAGGGGTTGGGGGAGACCCAGTACTTC
CDR3aa: CASSADQGLGETQYF

d_gene: .
abundance: .
v_gene: TRBV6-1
j_gene: TRBJ2-6
CDR3nt: TGTCCCAGCAGTAGCTCTGGGGCCAACGTCCTGACTTTC
CDR3aa: CPSSSSGANVLTF

d_gene: .
abundance: .
v_gene: TRBV4-3
j_gene: TRBJ1-2
CDR3nt: TGCGCCAGCAGCCAAGTACCAGGGTTGCGTTATGGCTACACCTTC
CDR3aa: CASSQVPGLRYGYTF

d_gene: TRBD1
abundance: .
v_gene: TRBV5-1
j_gene: TRBJ1-5
CDR3nt: TGCGCCAGCAGCTTGGGACAGGGAGAGGTGCCCCAGCATTTT
CDR3aa: CASSLGQGEVPQHF

d_gene: .
abundance: few
v_gene: TRBV12-3/TRBV12-4
j_gene: TRBJ2-7
CDR3nt: TGTGCCAGCAGGAACTCCGGGAGACACCATTTC
CDR3aa: CASRNSGRHHF

d_gene: TRBD1
abundance: .
v_gene: TRBV7-6
j_gene: TRBJ2-3
CDR3nt: TGTGCCAGCAGCTTTAGGACAGGCAAGTTCACAGATACGCAGTATTTT
CDR3aa: CASSFRTGKFTDTQYF

d_gene: .
abundance: many
v_gene: TRBV7-8
j_gene: TRBJ1-5
CDR3nt: TGTGCCAGCAGCCTCGCGGACACTAATCAGCCCCAGCATTTT
CDR3aa: CASSLADTNQPQHF

d_gene: .
abundance: many
v_gene: TRBV3-1
j_gene: TRBJ1-1
CDR3nt: TGTGCCAGCAGCCAGACATGGCCTTTGTCGGGGGATAACACTGAAGCTTTCTTT
CDR3aa: CASSQTWPLSGDNTEAFF

d_gene: .
abundance: few
v_gene: TRBV20-1
j_gene: TRBJ1-2
CDR3nt: TGCAGTGCTGCCGTGAGGGTAGCTAACTATGGCTACACCTTC
CDR3aa: CSAAVRVANYGYTF

d_gene: .
abundance: many
v_gene: TRBV9
j_gene: TRBJ1-3
CDR3nt: TGTGCCAGCAGCCACAACGCCGAGAGGAGTGGAAACACCATATATTTT
CDR3aa: CASSHNAERSGNTIYF

d_gene: .
abundance: .
v_gene: TRBV7-2
j_gene: TRBJ2-1
CDR3nt: TGTGCCAGCAGCTTAAGCCACCGGACACCGCCCTACAATGAGCAGTTCTTC
CDR3aa: CASSLSHRTPPYNEQFF

d_gene: .
abundance: many
v_gene: TRBV19
j_gene: TRBJ2-2
CDR3nt: TGTGCCAGTAGTCCACAGGGCCCCACCGGGGAGCTGTTTTTT
CDR3aa: CASSPQGPTGELFF

d_gene: .
abundance: medium-sized
v_gene: TRBV2
j_gene: TRBJ2-2
CDR3nt: TGTGCCAGCCTATCAATGGGGCAGGGGGGATACACCGGGGAGCTGTTTTTT
CDR3aa: CASLSMGQGGYTGELFF

d_gene: .
abundance: .
v_gene: TRBV2
j_gene: TRBJ1-1
CDR3nt: TGTGCCAGCAGTGACGGAGCGCGTGGTAGCGACACTGAAGCTTTCTTT
CDR3aa: CASSDGARGSDTEAFF

d_gene: TRBD1
abundance: many
v_gene: TRBV11-1
j_gene: TRBJ2-7
CDR3nt: TGTGCCAGCAGTTCACCCCGGGACAGGAGGGGTGACGAGCAGTACTTC
CDR3aa: CASSSPRDRRGDEQYF

d_gene: TRBD2
abundance: many
v_gene: TRBV20-1
j_gene: TRBJ2-2
CDR3nt: TGCAGTGCTAAGCGGGGGGACCCCGGGGAGCTGTTTTTT
CDR3aa: CSAKRGDPGELFF

d_gene: TRBD1
abundance: .
v_gene: TRBV25-1
j_gene: TRBJ2-7
CDR3nt: TGTGCCAGCAGTGAAGACCCGAGGGGGGGGACAGGGTATTGGTACGAGCAGTACTTC
CDR3aa: CASSEDPRGGTGYWYEQYF